This T cell receptor beta chain was recovered during a study of immune cell composition in non-small cell lung cancer. Study-wide results and limits: Squamous lung tumours showed higher top 10 clone scores and clonality than adenocarcinomas. Smoking pack-years did not significantly correlate with tumour TCR-beta clonality.

Sequenced by immunoSEQ multiplex PCR; TCRdb stores in-frame clones only, minus some. In the table there are 1,500 to 2,000 clones, roughly 80% of which are singletons. Germline V gene lookup returns CDR1 LNHNV and CDR2 YYDKDF (reference sequence). The CDR3 runs 13 residues. V was clipped by 4 bases and J by 4 bases, with 11 bases between them. On this clone itself: Its antigen is undetermined.

The receptor was derived from a human donor with non-small cell lung cancer. The specimen sequenced was lung tumor tissue. This chain connects TRBV15 to TRBJ2-7; possibly TRBD2 for D (5 bases). This chain's CDR3 is CATSTVGGYEQYF. The CDR3 DNA reads TGTGCCACCAGCACGGTCGGCGGGTACGAGCAGTACTTC.